A selection of T cell receptor beta chains follows, all from one sample in a study of graft-versus-host responses after intestinal transplantation. For these TCRs, the target antigens are not known. Sequencing was performed with immunoSEQ multiplex PCR; in TCRdb, only in-frame clones are kept and a portion is missing. The top ten hold under 0.2% of the sample, which has about 130,000 clones, just over 90% seen once. This material consisted of unstimulated CD4+ T cells sorted from spleen or lymph node cells, taken before intestinal transplant. These receptors came from a human donor who received an intestinal transplant. Both conserved end residues are part of each CDR3. A D gene is named only where the DNA matches it firmly. Not all rows give a size; the values are once, few, many and, for expanded clones, a class.

.	TRBD1	TRBJ1-1	TRBV5-1	TGCGCCAGCAGCCTGCGGACAGGGATGGACACTGAAGCTTTCTTT	CASSLRTGMDTEAFF
.	.	TRBJ1-4	TRBV19	TGTGCCAGTAGTGAGCAGGGTGGAAGTGAAAAACTGTTTTTT	CASSEQGGSEKLFF
.	TRBD1	TRBJ2-5	TRBV9	TGTGCCAGCAGCCCCAACAGGGGAGAGACCCAGTACTTC	CASSPNRGETQYF
.	.	TRBJ2-3	TRBV2	TGTGCCAGCCTCGGGCAGGCCGGCGATACGCAGTATTTT	CASLGQAGDTQYF
.	TRBD1	TRBJ2-7	TRBV4-1	TGCGCCAGCAGCCCCCACGGGACAGGGGAAGAGCAGTACTTC	CASSPHGTGEEQYF
.	TRBD1	TRBJ1-6	TRBV5-1	TGCGCCAGCAGCGGGACAGTAAATTCACCCCTCCACTTT	CASSGTVNSPLHF
.	TRBD2	TRBJ2-1	TRBV19	TGTGCCAGTAGGATAGCGGGGGGTTCCCACAATGAGCAGTTCTTC	CASRIAGGSHNEQFF
.	TRBD1	TRBJ2-6	TRBV10-2	TGCGCCAGCAGTGCCCCGGGACAGGGGGCAACTGGGGCCAACGTCCTGACTTTC	CASSAPGQGATGANVLTF
.	.	TRBJ1-3	TRBV7-2	TGTGCCAGCAGCACTGGAAACACCATATATTTT	CASSTGNTIYF
.	TRBD2	TRBJ2-3	TRBV2	TGTGCCAGCGGGGGGACTAGCGGGGTTCAGAGAGATACGCAGTATTTT	CASGGTSGVQRDTQYF
.	.	TRBJ1-4	TRBV5-1	TGCGCCAGCAGCTTCCGGACGGATGAAAAACTGTTTTTT	CASSFRTDEKLFF
.	.	TRBJ2-2	TRBV30	TGTGCCTGGAGATACTTTCGTGGGGGGCCGGACACCGGGGAGCTGTTTTTT	CAWRYFRGGPDTGELFF
.	.	TRBJ2-5	TRBV2	TGTGCCTCATTATGGCGGGTCGAAGAGACCCAGTACTTC	CASLWRVEETQYF
.	.	TRBJ2-7	TRBV19	TGTGCCAGTAGTATCATCGGGCGGAGCTCCTACGAGCAGTACTTC	CASSIIGRSSYEQYF
.	.	TRBJ2-1	TRBV29-1	TGCAGCTCAGGGAAATCCTACAATGAGCAGTTCTTC	CSSGKSYNEQFF
.	.	TRBJ1-5	TRBV5-8	TGTGCCAGCAGCAACGAGTGGGTCAGCTTAAACATTCGGAACAATCAGCCCCAGCATTTT	CASSNEWVSLNIRNNQPQHF
.	.	TRBJ2-7	TRBV18	TGTGCCAGCTCACCACCTTTAACTCATACCTACGAGCAGTACTTC	CASSPPLTHTYEQYF
.	.	TRBJ1-2	TRBV29-1	TGCAGCGTTGAAGATAGACAGAGCAATGGCTACACCTTC	CSVEDRQSNGYTF
.	.	TRBJ2-5	TRBV12-5	TGTGCTAGTGGACCTCTCGGTCGCGGGCGAGAGACCCAGTACTTC	CASGPLGRGRETQYF
.	.	TRBJ1-1	TRBV30	TGTGCCTGGAGTAGGGTGAACACTGAAGCTTTCTTT	CAWSRVNTEAFF
few	.	TRBJ1-5	TRBV10-3	TGTGCCATCAGGGGGAATCAGCCCCAGCATTTT	CAIRGNQPQHF
.	.	TRBJ1-1	TRBV29-1	TGCAGCGTTGGTCATAAGGGGGGCACTGAAGCTTTCTTT	CSVGHKGGTEAFF
.	.	TRBJ1-5	TRBV10-2	TGCGCCAGCAGTGAGTCGGCGCCTAGGTCAGGGCCCCAGCATTTT	CASSESAPRSGPQHF
.	.	TRBJ1-3	TRBV15	TGTGCCACCAGCAGAGAACGACAGCCCAGCACCATATATTTT	CATSRERQPSTIYF
few	TRBD1	TRBJ2-4	TRBV7-9	TGTGCCAGCAGCTTAGGGACAGGAGAATTCCTAGCCAAAAACATTCAGTACTTC	CASSLGTGEFLAKNIQYF
.	.	TRBJ1-1	TRBV19	TGTGCCAGTAGTGGGGAGACTGAAGCTTTCTTT	CASSGETEAFF
.	TRBD1	TRBJ1-1	TRBV6-5	TGTGCCAGCAGTTGGGGACAGGGGCTAACGGCTGAAGCTTTCTTT	CASSWGQGLTAEAFF
.	.	TRBJ1-4	TRBV5-1	TGCGCCAGCAGGTCGTCGACAGGACTCAATGAAAAACTGTTTTTT	CASRSSTGLNEKLFF
.	TRBD1	TRBJ2-3	TRBV30	TGTGCCTGGAGCCTACAGGGGGCGCTGACAGATACGCAGTATTTT	CAWSLQGALTDTQYF
.	TRBD2	TRBJ2-3	TRBV7-3	TGTGCCAGCAGCATGGAGCGGGGGGGCTTAGATACGCAGTATTTT	CASSMERGGLDTQYF
once	.	TRBJ2-1	TRBV7-3	TGTGCCAGCAGCCTGCGCCTTGGGGAGCAGTTCTTC	CASSLRLGEQFF
.	TRBD1	TRBJ2-7	TRBV7-6	TGTGCCAGCAGCTTAGGGACAGGGCCCAACGAGCAGTACTTC	CASSLGTGPNEQYF
.	TRBD2	TRBJ2-3	TRBV10-3	TGTGCCATCAGAGATAGCGGGGGGAGAGTAGATACGCAGTATTTT	CAIRDSGGRVDTQYF
.	TRBD2	TRBJ2-3	TRBV5-4	TGTGCCAGCAGCTTCACGGGGGGAATAGGGGATACGCAGTATTTT	CASSFTGGIGDTQYF
.	.	TRBJ1-5	TRBV9	TGTGCCAGCAGCGTAGGCGGGGGAATGAATCAGCCCCAGCATTTT	CASSVGGGMNQPQHF
.	TRBD2	TRBJ2-4	TRBV29-1	TGCAGCGTTAATAGCGGGGGAAACATTCAGTACTTC	CSVNSGGNIQYF
.	TRBD2	TRBJ2-3	TRBV30	TGTGCCTGGAGTAGGGGTAGCGGGGGGGATACGCAGTATTTT	CAWSRGSGGDTQYF
.	TRBD2	TRBJ2-4	TRBV6-1	TGTGCCAGCAGTGAAGTCTTTAGGACTAGCGGGGAACCTCAGTACTTC	CASSEVFRTSGEPQYF
.	TRBD2	TRBJ2-3	TRBV4-1	TGCGCCAGCAGCCAATCCCTAGCGGGGGGGCCCACAGATACGCAGTATTTT	CASSQSLAGGPTDTQYF
.	TRBD2	TRBJ2-5	TRBV9	TGTGCCAGCAGCGTAGACCCACTAGCGGGGGGAAGGGAGACCCAGTACTTC	CASSVDPLAGGRETQYF
.	.	TRBJ1-1	TRBV4-1	TGCGCCAGCAGCCAACCTGGTCGGTCCCCTGAAGCTTTCTTT	CASSQPGRSPEAFF
.	.	TRBJ2-7	TRBV6-5	TGTGCCAGCAGTTACTCGAGTAACAGATACGAGCAGTACTTC	CASSYSSNRYEQYF
.	TRBD1	TRBJ1-2	TRBV6-7	TGTGCCAGCAGGGACCGGGAGGGGGCCTATGGCTACACCTTC	CASRDREGAYGYTF
.	TRBD2	TRBJ2-3	TRBV7-2	TGTGCCAGCAGCTTAGTTAGCGGGGGGGCCCAAGATACGCAGTATTTT	CASSLVSGGAQDTQYF
.	TRBD1	TRBJ1-2	TRBV29-1	TGCAGCGTTGATATCGGACAGGGGATCTATGGCTACACCTTC	CSVDIGQGIYGYTF
.	TRBD1	TRBJ1-5	TRBV19	TGTGCCAGTAGGAAGACAGGGAGTCAGCCCCAGCATTTT	CASRKTGSQPQHF